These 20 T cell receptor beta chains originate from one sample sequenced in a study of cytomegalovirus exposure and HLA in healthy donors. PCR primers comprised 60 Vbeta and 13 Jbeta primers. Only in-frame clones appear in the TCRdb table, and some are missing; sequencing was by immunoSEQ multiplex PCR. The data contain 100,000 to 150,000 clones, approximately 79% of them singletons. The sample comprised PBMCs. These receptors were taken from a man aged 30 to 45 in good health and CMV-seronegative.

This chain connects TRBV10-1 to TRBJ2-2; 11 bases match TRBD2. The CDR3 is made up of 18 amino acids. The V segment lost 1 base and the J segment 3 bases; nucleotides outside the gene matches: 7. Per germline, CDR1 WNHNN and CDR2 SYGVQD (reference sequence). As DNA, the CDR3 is TGCGCCAGCAGTGAGTTAGTGCTAGCGGGGGGACACACCGGGGAGCTGTTTTTT. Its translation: CASSELVLAGGHTGELFF.

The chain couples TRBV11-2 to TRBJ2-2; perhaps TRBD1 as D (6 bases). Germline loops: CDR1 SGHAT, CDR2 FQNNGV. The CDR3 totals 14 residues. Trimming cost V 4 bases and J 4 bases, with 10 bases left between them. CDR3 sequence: CASSSDRTTGELFF. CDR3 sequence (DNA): TGTGCCAGCAGCTCCGACAGGACCACCGGGGAGCTGTTTTTT.

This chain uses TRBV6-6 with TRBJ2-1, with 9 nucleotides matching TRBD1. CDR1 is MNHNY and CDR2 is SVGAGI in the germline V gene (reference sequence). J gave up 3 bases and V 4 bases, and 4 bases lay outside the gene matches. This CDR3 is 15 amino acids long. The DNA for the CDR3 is TGTGCCAGCAGTTCCGGGACAGGGTTCTACAATGAGCAGTTCTTC. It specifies CASSSGTGFYNEQFF.

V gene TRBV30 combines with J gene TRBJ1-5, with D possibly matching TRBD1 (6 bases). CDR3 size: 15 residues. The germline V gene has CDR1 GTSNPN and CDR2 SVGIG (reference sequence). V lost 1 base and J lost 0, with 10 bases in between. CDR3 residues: CAWSADSSSNQPQHF. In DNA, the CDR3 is TGTGCCTGGAGTGCGGACAGCAGTAGCAATCAGCCCCAGCATTTT.

CDR3 residues: CASRDNQETQYF. CDR3 bases: TGTGCCAGCCGGGACAACCAAGAGACCCAGTACTTC. The V call is TRBV2, the J call TRBJ2-5, with TRBD1 as a possible D gene (6 bases). The CDR3 runs 12 residues. Germline V gives CDR1 SNHLY, CDR2 FYNNEI. Trimming shortened V by 8 bases and J by 0 bases, and 7 bases separated the two germline ends.

CDR3 DNA sequence: TGTGCCAGCAGCTTAGCGGACAGGGGTACTGATACGCAGTATTTT. This encodes CASSLADRGTDTQYF. This sequence joins TRBV5-4 and TRBJ2-3, with 9 positions matching TRBD1. V trimming: 2 bases; J trimming: 6 bases; junction bases outside the gene matches: 7. The CDR3 length is 15 residues. In germline, CDR1 is SGHNT, CDR2 YYREEE (reference sequence).

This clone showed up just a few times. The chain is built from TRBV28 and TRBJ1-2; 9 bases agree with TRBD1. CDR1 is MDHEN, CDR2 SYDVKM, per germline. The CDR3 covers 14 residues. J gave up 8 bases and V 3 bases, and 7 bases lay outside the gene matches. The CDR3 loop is CASSLGQGGGGYTF. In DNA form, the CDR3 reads TGTGCCAGCAGTTTGGGACAGGGTGGTGGGGGCTACACCTTC.

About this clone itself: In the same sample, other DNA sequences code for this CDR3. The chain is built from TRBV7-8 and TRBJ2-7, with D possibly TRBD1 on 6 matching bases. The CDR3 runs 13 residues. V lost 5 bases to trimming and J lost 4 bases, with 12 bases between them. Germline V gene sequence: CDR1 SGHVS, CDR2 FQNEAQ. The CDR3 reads CASSQGPAYEQYF. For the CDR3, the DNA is TGTGCCAGCAGCCAGGGGCCGGCATACGAGCAGTACTTC. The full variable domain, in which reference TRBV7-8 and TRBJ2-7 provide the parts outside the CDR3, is GAGVSQSPRYKVAKRGQDVALRCDPISGHVSLFWYQQALGQGPEFLTYFQNEAQLDKSGLPSDRFFAERPEGSVSTLKIQRTQQEDSAVYLCASSQGPAYEQYFGPGTRLTVT.

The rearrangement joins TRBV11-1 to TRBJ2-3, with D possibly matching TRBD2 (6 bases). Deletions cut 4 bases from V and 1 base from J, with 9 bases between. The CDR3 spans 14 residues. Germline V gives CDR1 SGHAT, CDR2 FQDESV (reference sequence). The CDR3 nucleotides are TGTGCCAGCAGCTGGGGGGATGGCACAGATACGCAGTATTTT. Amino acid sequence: CASSWGDGTDTQYF. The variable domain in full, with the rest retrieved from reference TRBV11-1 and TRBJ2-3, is EAEVAQSPRYKITEKSQAVAFWCDPISGHATLYWYRQILGQGPELLVQFQDESVVDDSQLPKDRFSAERLKGVDSTLKIQPAELGDSAMYLCASSWGDGTDTQYFGPGTRLTVL.

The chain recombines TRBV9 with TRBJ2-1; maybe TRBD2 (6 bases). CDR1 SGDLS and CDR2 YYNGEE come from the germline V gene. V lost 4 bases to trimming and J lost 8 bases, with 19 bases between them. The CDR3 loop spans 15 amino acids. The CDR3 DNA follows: TGTGCCAGCAGCCTGACCGGGGCGGGGTGGTATGAGCAGTTCTTC. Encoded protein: CASSLTGAGWYEQFF.

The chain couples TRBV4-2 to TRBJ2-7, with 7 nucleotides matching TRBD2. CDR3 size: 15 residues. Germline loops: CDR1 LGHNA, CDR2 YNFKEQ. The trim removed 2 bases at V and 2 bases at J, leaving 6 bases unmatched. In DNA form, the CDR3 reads TGTGCCAGCAGCCAAAGGGCGGGGGTTGCCTACGAGCAGTACTTC. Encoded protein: CASSQRAGVAYEQYF.

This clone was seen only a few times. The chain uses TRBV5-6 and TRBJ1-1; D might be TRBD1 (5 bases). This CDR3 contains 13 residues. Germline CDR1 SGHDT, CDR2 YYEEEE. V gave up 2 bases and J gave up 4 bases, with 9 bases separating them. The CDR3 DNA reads TGTGCCAGCAGCTTATTGGGGCCCACTGAAGCTTTCTTT. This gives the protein CASSLLGPTEAFF.

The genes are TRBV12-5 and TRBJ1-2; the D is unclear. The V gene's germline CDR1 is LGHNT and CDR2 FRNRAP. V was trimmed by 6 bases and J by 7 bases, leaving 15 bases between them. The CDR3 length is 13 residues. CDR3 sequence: CASGPADGGGYTF. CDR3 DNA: TGTGCTAGTGGCCCAGCGGACGGCGGTGGCTACACCTTC.

The CDR3 loop is CASKGAGGLEKLFF. Here the CDR3 DNA reads TGTGCCAGTAAAGGGGCAGGGGGACTCGAAAAACTGTTTTTT. The chain employs TRBV19 and TRBJ1-4; 7 bases line up with TRBD1. Germline V lookup: CDR1 LNHDA, CDR2 SQIVND (reference sequence). The CDR3 totals 14 residues. V gave up 7 bases and J gave up 8 bases; unmatched junction bases: 10.

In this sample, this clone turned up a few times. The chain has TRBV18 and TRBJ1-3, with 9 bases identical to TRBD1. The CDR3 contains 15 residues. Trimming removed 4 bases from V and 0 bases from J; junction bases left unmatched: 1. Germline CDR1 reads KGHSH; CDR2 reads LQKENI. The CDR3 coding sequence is TGTGCCAGCTCACTACAGGGGGCCTCTGGAAACACCATATATTTT. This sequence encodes CASSLQGASGNTIYF.

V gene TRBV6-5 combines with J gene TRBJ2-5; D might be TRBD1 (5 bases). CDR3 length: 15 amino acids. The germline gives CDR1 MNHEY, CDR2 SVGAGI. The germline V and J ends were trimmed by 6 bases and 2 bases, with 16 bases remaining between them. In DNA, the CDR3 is TGTGCCAGCAGCCCCCTCGGCAGGGAACAAGAGACCCAGTACTTC. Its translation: CASSPLGREQETQYF.

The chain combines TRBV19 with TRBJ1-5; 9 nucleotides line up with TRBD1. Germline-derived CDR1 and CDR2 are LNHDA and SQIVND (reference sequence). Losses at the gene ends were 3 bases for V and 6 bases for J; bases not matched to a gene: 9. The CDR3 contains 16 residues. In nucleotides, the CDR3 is TGTGCCAGTAGTATTGGGGCCGGGACAGGGCTTCAGCCCCAGCATTTT. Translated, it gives CASSIGAGTGLQPQHF.

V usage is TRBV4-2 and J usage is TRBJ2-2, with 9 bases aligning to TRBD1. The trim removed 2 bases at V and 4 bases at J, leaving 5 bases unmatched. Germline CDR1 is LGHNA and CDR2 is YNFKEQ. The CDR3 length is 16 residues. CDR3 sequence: CASSQRTGDFTGELFF. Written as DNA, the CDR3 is TGTGCCAGCAGCCAACGGACAGGGGATTTCACCGGGGAGCTGTTTTTT.

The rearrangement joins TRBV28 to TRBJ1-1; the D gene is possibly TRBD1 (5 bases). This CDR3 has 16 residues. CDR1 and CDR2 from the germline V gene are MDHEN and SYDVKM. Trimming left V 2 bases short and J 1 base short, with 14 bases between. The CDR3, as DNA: TGTGCCAGCAGTTTACCGGGGGTGATAGGGAACACTGAAGCTTTCTTT. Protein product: CASSLPGVIGNTEAFF.

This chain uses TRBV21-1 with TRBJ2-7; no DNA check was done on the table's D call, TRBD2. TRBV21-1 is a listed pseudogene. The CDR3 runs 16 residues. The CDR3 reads CASSKASGVCSYEQYF. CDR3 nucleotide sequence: TGTGCCAGCAGCAAAGCTAGCGGGGTTTGCTCCTACGAGCAGTACTTC.